This TCR beta chain is drawn from a study of naive and memory T cell subsets. Study conclusions and caveats: Reportedly, tuberculin skin test sites gave far more TCRs than other biopsies.

Germline CDR1 SGHDN, CDR2 FVKESK. The CDR3 is made up of 16 amino acids. Trimming pared 3 bases from V and 3 bases from J, leaving 15 bases between. This clonotype was seen ten or more times. Its antigen is unknown. Amplification of ligated cDNA took four PCR rounds with SP2 and nested alpha and beta constant primers. For blood and skin samples, reverse transcription used TCR alpha and beta constant primers. TCRdb recomputed calls from the UMI-ligation and nested PCR reads with MiXCR, one row per CDR3 protein. The data show about 30,000 distinct CDR3 sequences, roughly 7.3% seen once. As to treatment: skin biopsy from PPD injection site in Mantoux-positive individual. TCR cDNA received a 3' ligated oligonucleotide that carried a UMI. Skin biopsies came from PPD injection sites in Mantoux-positive individuals.

This clonotype was obtained from an adult in good health. The gene calls are TRBV14 and TRBJ2-4; D is unclear. Sequencing used skin, obtained from a tuberculin skin test site. Written as DNA, the CDR3 is TGTGCCAGCAGCCACCCTAGTCCTGTAGGCAAAAACATTCAGTACTTC. It yields the protein CASSHPSPVGKNIQYF.